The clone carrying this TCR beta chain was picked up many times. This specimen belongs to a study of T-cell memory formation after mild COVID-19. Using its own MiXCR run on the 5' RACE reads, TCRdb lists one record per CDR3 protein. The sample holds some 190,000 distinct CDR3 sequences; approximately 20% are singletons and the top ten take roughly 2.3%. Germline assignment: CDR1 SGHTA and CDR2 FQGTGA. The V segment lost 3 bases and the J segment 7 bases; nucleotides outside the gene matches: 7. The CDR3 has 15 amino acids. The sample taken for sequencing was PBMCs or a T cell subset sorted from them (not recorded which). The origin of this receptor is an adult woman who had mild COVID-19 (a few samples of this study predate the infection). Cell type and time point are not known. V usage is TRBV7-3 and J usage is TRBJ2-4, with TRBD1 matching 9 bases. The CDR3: CASSFLQGAENIQYF. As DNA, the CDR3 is TGTGCCAGCAGCTTTCTACAGGGGGCCGAGAACATTCAGTACTTC.